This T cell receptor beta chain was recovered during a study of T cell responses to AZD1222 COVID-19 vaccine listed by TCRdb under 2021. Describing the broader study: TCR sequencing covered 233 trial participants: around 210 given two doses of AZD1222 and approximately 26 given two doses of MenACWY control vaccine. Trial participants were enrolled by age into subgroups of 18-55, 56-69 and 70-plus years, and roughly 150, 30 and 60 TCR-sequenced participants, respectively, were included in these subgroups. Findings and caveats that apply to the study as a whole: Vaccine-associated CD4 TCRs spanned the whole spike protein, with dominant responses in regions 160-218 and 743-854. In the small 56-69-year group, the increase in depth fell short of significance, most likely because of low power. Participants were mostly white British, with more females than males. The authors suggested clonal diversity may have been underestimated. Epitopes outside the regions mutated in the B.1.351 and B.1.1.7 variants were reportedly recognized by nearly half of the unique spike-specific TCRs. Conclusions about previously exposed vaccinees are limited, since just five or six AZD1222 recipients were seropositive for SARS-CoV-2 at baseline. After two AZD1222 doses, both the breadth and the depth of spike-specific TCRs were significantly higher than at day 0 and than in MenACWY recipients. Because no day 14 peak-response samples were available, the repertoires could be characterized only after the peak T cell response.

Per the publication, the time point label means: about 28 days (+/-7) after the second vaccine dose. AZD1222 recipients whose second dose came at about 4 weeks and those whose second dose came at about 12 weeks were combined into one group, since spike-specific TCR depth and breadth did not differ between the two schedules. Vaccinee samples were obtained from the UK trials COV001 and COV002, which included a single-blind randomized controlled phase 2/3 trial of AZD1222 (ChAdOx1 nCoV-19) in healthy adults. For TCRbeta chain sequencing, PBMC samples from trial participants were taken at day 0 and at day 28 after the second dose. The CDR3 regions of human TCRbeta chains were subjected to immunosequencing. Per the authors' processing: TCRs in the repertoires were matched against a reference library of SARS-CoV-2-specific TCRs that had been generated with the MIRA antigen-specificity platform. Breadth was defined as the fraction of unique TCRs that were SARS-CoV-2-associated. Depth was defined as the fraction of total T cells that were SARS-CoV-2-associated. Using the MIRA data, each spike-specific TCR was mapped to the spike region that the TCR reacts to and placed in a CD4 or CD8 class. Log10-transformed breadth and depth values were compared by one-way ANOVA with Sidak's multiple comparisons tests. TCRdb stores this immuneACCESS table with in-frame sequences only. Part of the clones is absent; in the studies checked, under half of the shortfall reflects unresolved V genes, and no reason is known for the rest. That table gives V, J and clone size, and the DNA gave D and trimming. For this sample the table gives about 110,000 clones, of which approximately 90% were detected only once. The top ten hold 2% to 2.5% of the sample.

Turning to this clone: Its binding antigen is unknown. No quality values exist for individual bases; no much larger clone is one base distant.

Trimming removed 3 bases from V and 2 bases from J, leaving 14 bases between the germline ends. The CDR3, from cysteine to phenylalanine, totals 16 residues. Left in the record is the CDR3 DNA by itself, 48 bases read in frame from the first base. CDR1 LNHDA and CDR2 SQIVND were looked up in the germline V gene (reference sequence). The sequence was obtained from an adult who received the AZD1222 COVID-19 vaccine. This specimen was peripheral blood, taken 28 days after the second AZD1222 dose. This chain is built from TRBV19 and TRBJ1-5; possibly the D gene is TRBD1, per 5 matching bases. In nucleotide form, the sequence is TGTGCCAGTAGTATTGTGTCAGGGAGGGGCAATCAGCCCCAGCATTTT. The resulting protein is CASSIVSGRGNQPQHF.